These 22 T cell receptor beta chains were sequenced from one sample in a study of naive and memory T cell subsets. Four PCR rounds used nested alpha and beta constant region primers plus the SP2 primer. TCRdb called the 5' RACE reads again in MiXCR, with one record for every CDR3 protein. The table has tens of thousands of distinct CDR3 sequences, 4.7% seen once. TCR cDNA received a 3' ligated oligonucleotide that carried a UMI. These receptors were collected from a female donor in good health.

This clonotype was recorded at least ten times. V is TRBV29-1 and J is TRBJ2-4, with 7 bases matching TRBD2. This CDR3 is built from 13 residues. In germline, CDR1 is SQVTM, CDR2 ANQGSEA. V lost 4 bases to trimming and J lost 7 bases; unmatched junction nucleotides: 7. The CDR3 is CSVGGGEGNIQYF. As DNA, the CDR3 is TGCAGCGTTGGTGGGGGGGAGGGTAACATTCAGTACTTC.

The sample holds many counts of this clonotype. The V and J genes are TRBV15 and TRBJ2-6; D gene ambiguous. V lost 5 bases and J lost 0, with 8 bases in between. The CDR3 length is 15 residues. Germline CDR1 reads LNHNV; CDR2 reads YYDKDF (reference sequence). The CDR3 DNA follows: TGTGCCACCAGCTATTTTGGCTCTGGGGCCAACGTCCTGACTTTC. Translation: CATSYFGSGANVLTF.

This clonotype has ten or more counts. CDR3 in amino acids: CSSLGEYGYTF. In DNA, the CDR3 is TGCAGCTCACTCGGGGAATATGGCTACACCTTC. The chain is built from TRBV29-1 and TRBJ1-2; D is ambiguous. In germline, CDR1 is SQVTM, CDR2 ANQGSEA. The CDR3 runs to 11 residues. The V and J ends lost 8 bases and 5 bases respectively, with 12 bases between them.

The sample holds many counts of this clonotype. The rearrangement links TRBV6-5 to TRBJ1-2; TRBD1 might be the D (6 bases). Germline V CDR1 and CDR2: MNHEY, SVGAGI. Between the trimmed V and J ends, which lost 5 bases and 8 bases, there was a span of 18 bases. This CDR3 has 14 residues. The DNA for the CDR3 is TGTGCCAGCAGTCCGGACTGGGGGGCGAAGGGCTACACCTTC. It specifies CASSPDWGAKGYTF.

This clonotype was detected many times. The chain combines TRBV2 with TRBJ2-7, with TRBD2 identical over 11 bases. The junction had 5 bases not matched to a gene; V was cut back by 6 bases and J by 1 base. The CDR3 length is 15 residues. CDR1 is SNHLY, CDR2 FYNNEI, per germline. CDR3 in amino acids: CASRVWTSGSYEQYF. CDR3 sequence (DNA): TGTGCCAGCAGAGTTTGGACTAGCGGGTCCTACGAGCAGTACTTC.

V and J are TRBV27 and TRBJ2-7, with D perhaps matching TRBD2 (6 bases). Trimming took 2 bases from V and 6 from J, leaving 14 bases between them. The CDR3 runs to 14 residues. Germline CDR1 and CDR2: MNHEY and SMNVEV (reference sequence). In DNA, the CDR3 is TGTGCCAGCAGTTTAGTAGGGAGGTATCTCGAGCAGTACTTC. Translating gives CASSLVGRYLEQYF.

This clonotype was counted ten times or more. The chain combines TRBV29-1 with TRBJ2-7; 7 positions match TRBD1. Unmatched junction bases numbered 7, after V lost 5 bases and J lost 6 bases. CDR3 length: 12 amino acids. Germline CDR1 is SQVTM and CDR2 is ANQGSEA. CDR3 region: CSVSDRTGEQYF. In nucleotides, the CDR3 is TGCAGCGTTTCGGACAGGACGGGCGAGCAGTACTTC.

This clonotype was found many times. The V gene is TRBV20-1, the J gene TRBJ2-3, with TRBD2 identical over 7 bases. The CDR3 totals 20 residues. Germline trimming cut 0 bases from V and 5 bases from J; bases unmatched to any gene: 23. The germline V gene has CDR1 DFQATT and CDR2 SNEGSKA (reference sequence). In DNA, the CDR3 is TGCAGTGCTAGAGATAATCTGGCGGGGGACCTAAGGGCCGTTGGAGATACGCAGTATTTT. Amino acid sequence: CSARDNLAGDLRAVGDTQYF.

The rearrangement links TRBV5-1 to TRBJ2-5; 10 bases line up with TRBD2. Trimming cost V 3 bases and J 7 bases; bases outside gene matches: 6. The CDR3 is made up of 14 amino acids. The V gene's germline CDR1 is SGHRS and CDR2 YFSETQ. This CDR3 reads CASSSTLAGRTQYF. CDR3 DNA: TGCGCCAGCAGCTCCACACTAGCGGGAAGGACCCAGTACTTC.

Ten or more counts support this clonotype. The gene calls are TRBV24-1 and TRBJ2-1; 12 bases agree with TRBD2. The CDR3 consists of 16 residues. V trimming: 7 bases; J trimming: 8 bases; junction bases outside the gene matches: 11. Germline CDR1 is KGHDR and CDR2 is SFDVKD. The DNA of the CDR3 is TGTGCCACCAGCATGCCACCTAGCGGGAGGGCCGATGAGCAGTTCTTC. As protein: CATSMPPSGRADEQFF.

This clonotype appeared a few times. The chain recombines TRBV2 with TRBJ2-7; D gene uncertain. The V and J ends lost 7 bases and 3 bases respectively, with 10 bases between them. CDR1 is SNHLY and CDR2 is FYNNEI in the germline V gene. CDR3 length equals 12 residues. The CDR3 region is CASIDTDYEQYF. The CDR3, as DNA: TGTGCCAGCATAGACACCGACTACGAGCAGTACTTC.

This clonotype was observed a few times. The gene calls are TRBV29-1 and TRBJ2-5; D gene uncertain. The length of the CDR3 is 12 residues. Trimming took off 4 bases at V and 5 bases at J, with 11 bases between the two ends. Germline-derived CDR1 and CDR2 are SQVTM and ANQGSEA. The CDR3 reads CSVAPVAETQYF. For the CDR3, the DNA is TGCAGCGTTGCCCCCGTCGCGGAGACCCAGTACTTC. Filled out from reference TRBV29-1 and TRBJ2-5, the complete variable domain reads SAVISQKPSRDICQRGTSLTIQCQVDSQVTMMFWYRQQPGQSLTLIATANQGSEATYESGFVIDKFPISRPNLTFSTLTVSNMSPEDSSIYLCSVAPVAETQYFGPGTRLLVL.

This clonotype was detected ten times or more. This chain connects TRBV7-2 to TRBJ2-2; 7 positions agree with TRBD1. The CDR3 runs 15 residues. V trimming: 1 base; J trimming: 4 bases; junction bases outside the gene matches: 3. Looked up from germline, CDR1 is SGHTA and CDR2 is FQGNSA. Here the CDR3 reads CASSLDGTATGELFF. CDR3 nucleotides: TGTGCCAGCAGCTTAGACGGGACAGCCACCGGGGAGCTGTTTTTT.

This clonotype was recorded many times. This chain uses TRBV5-1 with TRBJ2-3; unclear D gene. V lost 4 bases and J 2 bases, leaving 11 bases between the germline ends. The CDR3 has 14 residues. Germline-derived CDR1 and CDR2 are SGHRS and YFSETQ. DNA of the CDR3: TGCGCCAGCAGCAGGAGCTCACCCACAGATACGCAGTATTTT. The encoded protein is CASSRSSPTDTQYF.

The table lists this clonotype with many counts. The V gene is TRBV29-1, the J gene TRBJ2-7; D is possibly TRBD1 (6 bases). The germline V and J ends were trimmed by 6 bases and 2 bases, with 17 bases remaining between them. The germline CDR1 and CDR2 sequences are SQVTM and ANQGSEA. This CDR3 comprises 14 residues. The CDR3, as DNA: TGCAGCGTCGCCCCCGGGACACTTACCTACGAGCAGTACTTC. Translating it yields CSVAPGTLTYEQYF.

The table lists this clonotype with many counts. This chain uses TRBV15 with TRBJ2-7; D is perhaps TRBD2 (5 bases). Trimming shortened V by 3 bases and J by 0 bases, and 6 bases separated the two germline ends. The CDR3 contains 13 residues. Per the germline V gene, CDR1 is LNHNV and CDR2 is YYDKDF (reference sequence). The CDR3: CATSSGVSYEQYF. The CDR3 DNA reads TGTGCCACCAGCAGCGGGGTCTCCTACGAGCAGTACTTC.

This clonotype appeared many times. The J gene is TRBJ2-3, the V gene TRBV10-1, with 10 bases matching TRBD2. Unmatched junction bases numbered 3, after V lost 4 bases and J lost 2 bases. The CDR3 length is 15 residues. From germline, CDR1 is WNHNN and CDR2 SYGVQD (reference sequence). CDR3 protein: CASSVGTSDTDTQYF. The CDR3 coding sequence is TGCGCCAGCAGTGTTGGGACTAGCGACACAGATACGCAGTATTTT.

This clonotype has just a few counts. This chain uses TRBV29-1 with TRBJ2-2, with TRBD1 matching 8 bases. This CDR3 is 16 amino acids long. Germline V CDR1 and CDR2: SQVTM, ANQGSEA. V shed 0 bases and J 4 bases; nucleotides not matched to a gene: 7. The CDR3 DNA reads TGCAGCGTTGAAGACCACAGGGGGTTGGTCACCGGGGAGCTGTTTTTT. Amino acid sequence: CSVEDHRGLVTGELFF.

This clonotype was seen repeatedly, ten times or more. CDR3 nucleotide sequence: TGCAGTGCTAGAGATTTCGTCACTAGCGGGAGCCCTAGCTCCTACAATGAGCAGTTCTTC. The encoded protein is CSARDFVTSGSPSSYNEQFF. The rearrangement links TRBV20-1 to TRBJ2-1, with 11 positions matching TRBD2. V gave up 0 bases and J gave up 0 bases; unmatched junction bases: 13. Germline CDR1 and CDR2: DFQATT and SNEGSKA (reference sequence). CDR3 length equals 20 residues.

This clonotype was picked up many times. The CDR3 DNA reads as TGCAGCGTTGAAGATGGGGGATACTCCTACAATGAGCAGTTCTTC. Its protein is CSVEDGGYSYNEQFF. The V gene is TRBV29-1, the J gene TRBJ2-1, with D possibly being TRBD1 or TRBD2 (5 bases each). Germline V gene lookup returns CDR1 SQVTM and CDR2 ANQGSEA. The CDR3 spans 15 residues. V was clipped by 0 bases and J by 0 bases, with 9 bases between them.

This clonotype was counted a few times. V usage is TRBV28 and J usage is TRBJ1-5; TRBD1 is a possible D gene (6 bases). Looked up from germline, CDR1 is MDHEN and CDR2 is SYDVKM. Trimming took off 6 bases at V and 0 bases at J, with 15 bases between the two ends. CDR3 length equals 16 residues. CDR3 sequence: CASSISTGFSNQPQHF. In DNA, the CDR3 is TGTGCCAGCAGCATATCCACAGGGTTTAGCAATCAGCCCCAGCATTTT.

This clonotype was observed many times. The chain has TRBV19 and TRBJ2-4, with TRBD1 as a possible D gene (6 bases). The CDR3 is 15 amino acids. Trimming left V 4 bases short and J 0 bases short, with 10 bases between. Germline V gene sequence: CDR1 LNHDA, CDR2 SQIVND (reference sequence). For the CDR3, the DNA is TGTGCCAGTAGTAGGGGGCACCAAGCCAAAAACATTCAGTACTTC. The encoded protein is CASSRGHQAKNIQYF.